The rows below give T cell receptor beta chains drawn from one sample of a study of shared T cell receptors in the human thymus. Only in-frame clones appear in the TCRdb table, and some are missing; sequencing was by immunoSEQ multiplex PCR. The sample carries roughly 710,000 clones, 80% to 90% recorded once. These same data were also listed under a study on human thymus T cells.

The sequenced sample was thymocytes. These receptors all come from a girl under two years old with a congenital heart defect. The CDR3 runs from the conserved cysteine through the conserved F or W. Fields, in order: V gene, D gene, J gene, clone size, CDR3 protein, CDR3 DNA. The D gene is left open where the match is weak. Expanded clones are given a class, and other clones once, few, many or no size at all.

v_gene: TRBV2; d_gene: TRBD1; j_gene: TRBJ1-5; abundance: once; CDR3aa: CASSSTGDDQPQHF; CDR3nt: TGTGCCAGCAGTTCGACAGGGGACGATCAGCCCCAGCATTTT
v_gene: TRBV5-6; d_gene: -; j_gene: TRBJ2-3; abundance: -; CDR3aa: CASSTGTAATDTQYF; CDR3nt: TGTGCCAGCAGCACCGGGACTGCTGCCACAGATACGCAGTATTTT
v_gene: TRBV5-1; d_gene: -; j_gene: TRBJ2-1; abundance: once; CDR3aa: CASRDLKRDNEQFF; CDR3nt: TGCGCCAGCAGGGACCTCAAGCGGGACAATGAGCAGTTCTTC
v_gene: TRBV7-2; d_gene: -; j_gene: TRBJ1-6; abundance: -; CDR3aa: CASSRLGGSGSPLHF; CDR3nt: TGTGCCAGCAGCCGGCTTGGGGGGTCCGGTTCACCCCTCCACTTT
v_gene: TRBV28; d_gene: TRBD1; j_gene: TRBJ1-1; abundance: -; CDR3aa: CASSSGQGAISGHEAFF; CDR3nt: TGTGCCAGCAGCTCGGGACAGGGGGCGATATCAGGGCATGAAGCTTTCTTT
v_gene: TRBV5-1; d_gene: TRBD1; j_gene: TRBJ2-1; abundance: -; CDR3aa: CASSMGAGQGYNEQFF; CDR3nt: TGCGCCAGCAGTATGGGGGCTGGACAGGGGTACAATGAGCAGTTCTTC
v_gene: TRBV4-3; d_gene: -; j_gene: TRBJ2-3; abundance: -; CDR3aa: CASSQVPDVWEADTQYF; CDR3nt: TGCGCCAGCAGCCAAGTACCCGACGTATGGGAGGCAGATACGCAGTATTTT
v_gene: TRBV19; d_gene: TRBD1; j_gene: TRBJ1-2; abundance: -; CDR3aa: CASSIVYRGSYGYTF; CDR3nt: TGTGCCAGTAGTATAGTTTACAGGGGTAGCTATGGCTACACCTTC
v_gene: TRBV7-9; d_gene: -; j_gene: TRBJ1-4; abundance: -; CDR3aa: CASSLGQEQNEKLFF; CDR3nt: TGTGCCAGCAGCTTAGGGCAGGAACAGAATGAAAAACTGTTTTTT
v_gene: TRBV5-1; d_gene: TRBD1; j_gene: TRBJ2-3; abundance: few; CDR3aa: CASSSTGIRSPRTDTQYF; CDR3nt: TGCGCCAGCAGCTCGACAGGGATAAGGAGTCCGCGCACAGATACGCAGTATTTT
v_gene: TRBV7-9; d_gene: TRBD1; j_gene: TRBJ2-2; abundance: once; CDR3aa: CASSFLHRGRLTTGELFF; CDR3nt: TGTGCCAGCAGCTTTCTACACAGGGGGCGCCTGACTACCGGGGAGCTGTTTTTT
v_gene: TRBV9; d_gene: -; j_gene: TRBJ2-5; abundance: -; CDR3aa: CASSVATEETQYF; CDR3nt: TGTGCCAGCAGCGTCGCGACAGAAGAGACCCAGTACTTC
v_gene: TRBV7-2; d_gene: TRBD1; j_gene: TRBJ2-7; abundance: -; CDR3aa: CASSPRRDRVHEQYF; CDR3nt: TGTGCCAGCAGCCCGCGTCGGGACAGGGTCCACGAGCAGTACTTC
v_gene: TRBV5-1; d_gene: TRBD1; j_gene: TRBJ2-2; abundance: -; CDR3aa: CASSPDRDRDLSNTGELFF; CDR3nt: TGCGCCAGCAGCCCAGACCGGGACAGGGACCTTTCGAACACCGGGGAGCTGTTTTTT
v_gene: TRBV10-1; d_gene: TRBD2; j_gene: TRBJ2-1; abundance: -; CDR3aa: CASSGDYYNEQFF; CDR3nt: TGCGCCAGCAGTGGGGACTACTACAATGAGCAGTTCTTC
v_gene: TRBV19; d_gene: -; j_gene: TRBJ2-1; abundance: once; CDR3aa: CASSPSPGKSSYNEQFF; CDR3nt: TGTGCCAGTAGTCCGAGCCCGGGGAAAAGCTCCTACAATGAGCAGTTCTTC
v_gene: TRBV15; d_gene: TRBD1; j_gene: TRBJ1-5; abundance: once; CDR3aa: CATSKGTAINQPQHF; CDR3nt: TGTGCCACCAGCAAAGGGACAGCGATCAATCAGCCCCAGCATTTT
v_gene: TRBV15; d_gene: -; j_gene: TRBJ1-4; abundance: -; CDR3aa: CATSRGWTATNEKLFF; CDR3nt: TGTGCCACCAGCAGAGGGTGGACAGCAACTAATGAAAAACTGTTTTTT
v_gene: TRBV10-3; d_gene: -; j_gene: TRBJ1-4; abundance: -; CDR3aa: CAISGQGREKLFF; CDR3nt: TGTGCCATCAGTGGGCAAGGGAGAGAAAAACTGTTTTTT
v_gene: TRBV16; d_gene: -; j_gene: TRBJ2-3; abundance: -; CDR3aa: CASSQNRNTDTQYF; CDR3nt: TGTGCCAGCAGCCAAAACAGGAACACAGATACGCAGTATTTT
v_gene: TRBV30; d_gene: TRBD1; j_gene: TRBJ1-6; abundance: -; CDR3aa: CAWSKGGGYNSPLHF; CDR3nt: TGTGCCTGGAGCAAAGGGGGCGGGTATAATTCACCCCTCCACTTT
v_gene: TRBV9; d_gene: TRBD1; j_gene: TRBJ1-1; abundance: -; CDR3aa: CASSVAQGAMNTEAFF; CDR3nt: TGTGCCAGCAGCGTAGCGCAGGGGGCCATGAACACTGAAGCTTTCTTT
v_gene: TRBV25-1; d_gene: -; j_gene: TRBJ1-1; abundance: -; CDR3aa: CASSERNSGVTEAFF; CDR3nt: TGTGCCAGCAGTGAACGAAACTCCGGGGTCACTGAAGCTTTCTTT
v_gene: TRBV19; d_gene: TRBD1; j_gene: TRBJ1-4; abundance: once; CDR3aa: CASSIGQGRNEKLFF; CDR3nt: TGTGCCAGTAGTATCGGACAGGGGAGGAATGAAAAACTGTTTTTT
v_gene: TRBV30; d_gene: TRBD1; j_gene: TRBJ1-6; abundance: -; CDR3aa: CAWSASSGTGEVTLHF; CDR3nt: TGTGCCTGGAGTGCCAGCTCCGGGACAGGGGAAGTCACCCTCCACTTT
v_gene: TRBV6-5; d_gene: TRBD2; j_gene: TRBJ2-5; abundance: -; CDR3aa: CASSYIGGGRETQYF; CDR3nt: TGTGCCAGCAGTTACATCGGGGGGGGACGTGAGACCCAGTACTTC
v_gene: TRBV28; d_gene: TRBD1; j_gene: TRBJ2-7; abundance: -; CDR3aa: CASSPGTGPWGQYF; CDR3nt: TGTGCCAGCAGCCCCGGGACAGGGCCCTGGGGGCAGTACTTC
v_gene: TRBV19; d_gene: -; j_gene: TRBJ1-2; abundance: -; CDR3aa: CASSIQDGYTF; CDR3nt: TGTGCCAGTAGTATCCAGGATGGCTACACCTTC
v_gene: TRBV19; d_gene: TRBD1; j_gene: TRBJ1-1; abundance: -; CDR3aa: CASRDRVGRGTEAFF; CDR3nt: TGTGCCAGTCGGGACAGGGTGGGTCGGGGCACTGAAGCTTTCTTT
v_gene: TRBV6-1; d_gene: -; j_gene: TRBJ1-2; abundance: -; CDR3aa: CASSSSDGYTF; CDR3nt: TGTGCCAGCAGCTCTTCCGATGGCTACACCTTC
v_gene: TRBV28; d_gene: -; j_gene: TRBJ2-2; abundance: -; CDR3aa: CASSLEAWELFF; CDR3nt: TGTGCCAGCAGCCTCGAGGCGTGGGAGCTGTTTTTT
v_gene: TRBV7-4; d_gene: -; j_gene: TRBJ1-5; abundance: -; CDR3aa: CASSLGDRPNRRDSNQPQHF; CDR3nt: TGTGCCAGCAGCTTAGGCGACAGACCCAATAGAAGGGATAGCAATCAGCCCCAGCATTTT
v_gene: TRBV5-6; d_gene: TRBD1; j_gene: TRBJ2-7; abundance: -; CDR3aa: CASSFKQGAPPYEQYF; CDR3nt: TGTGCCAGCAGCTTCAAACAGGGGGCGCCGCCCTACGAGCAGTACTTC
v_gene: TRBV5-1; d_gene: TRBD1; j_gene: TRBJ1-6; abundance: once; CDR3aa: CASSLTGTGFGNSPLHF; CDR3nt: TGCGCCAGCAGCTTAACCGGGACAGGATTCGGCAATTCACCCCTCCACTTT
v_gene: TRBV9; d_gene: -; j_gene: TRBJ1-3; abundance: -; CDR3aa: CASSGPMGNTIYF; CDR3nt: TGTGCCAGCAGCGGTCCCATGGGAAACACCATATATTTT
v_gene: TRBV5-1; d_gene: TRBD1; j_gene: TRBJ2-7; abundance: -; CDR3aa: CASSFRWDRVSSQYF; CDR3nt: TGCGCCAGCAGCTTTCGCTGGGACAGGGTATCGTCGCAGTACTTC
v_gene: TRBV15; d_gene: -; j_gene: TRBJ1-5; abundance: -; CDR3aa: CATSRGQGNQPQHF; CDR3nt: TGTGCCACCAGCAGAGGACAGGGCAATCAGCCCCAGCATTTT
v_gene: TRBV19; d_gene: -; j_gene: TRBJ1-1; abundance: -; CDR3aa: CASITGGTPEAFF; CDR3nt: TGTGCCAGTATTACGGGTGGAACCCCTGAAGCTTTCTTT
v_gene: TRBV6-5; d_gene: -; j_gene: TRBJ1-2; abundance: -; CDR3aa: CASSYSTWDGYTF; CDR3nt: TGTGCCAGCAGTTACTCGACTTGGGATGGCTACACCTTC
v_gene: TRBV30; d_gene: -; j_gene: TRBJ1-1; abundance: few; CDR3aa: CAWRGCPIRLNTEAFF; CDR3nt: TGTGCCTGGCGGGGGTGCCCAATTCGATTGAACACTGAAGCTTTCTTT
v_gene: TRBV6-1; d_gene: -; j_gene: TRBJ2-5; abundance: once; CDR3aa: CASSQQAPQETQYF; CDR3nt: TGTGCCAGCAGTCAACAGGCGCCCCAAGAGACCCAGTACTTC
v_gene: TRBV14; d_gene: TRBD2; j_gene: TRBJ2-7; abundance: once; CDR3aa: CASSQDPRTSGGYEQYF; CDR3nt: TGTGCCAGCAGCCAAGACCCGCGGACTAGCGGGGGCTACGAGCAGTACTTC
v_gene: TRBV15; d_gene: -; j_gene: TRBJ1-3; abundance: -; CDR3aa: CATSRCDRRSGNTIYF; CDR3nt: TGTGCCACCAGCAGATGCGACAGGCGCTCTGGAAACACCATATATTTT
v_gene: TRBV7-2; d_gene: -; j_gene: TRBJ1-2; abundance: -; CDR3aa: CASSPGLGGYTF; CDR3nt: TGTGCCAGCAGCCCCGGCCTCGGGGGCTACACCTTC
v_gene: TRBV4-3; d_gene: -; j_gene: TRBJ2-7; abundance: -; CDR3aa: CASSQNARRTYEQYF; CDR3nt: TGCGCCAGCAGCCAAAACGCCAGGAGGACCTACGAGCAGTACTTC
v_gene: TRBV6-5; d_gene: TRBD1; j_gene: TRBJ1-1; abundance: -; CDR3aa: CASSLQGMNTEAFF; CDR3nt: TGTGCCAGCAGCTTACAGGGGATGAACACTGAAGCTTTCTTT
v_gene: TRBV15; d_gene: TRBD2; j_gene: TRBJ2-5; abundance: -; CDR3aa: CATSRELAGGETQYF; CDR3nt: TGTGCCACCAGCAGAGAACTAGCGGGGGGGGAGACCCAGTACTTC
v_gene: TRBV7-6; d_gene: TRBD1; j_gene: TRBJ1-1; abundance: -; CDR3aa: CASSPWTGYNTEAFF; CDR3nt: TGTGCCAGCAGCCCCTGGACAGGATATAACACTGAAGCTTTCTTT
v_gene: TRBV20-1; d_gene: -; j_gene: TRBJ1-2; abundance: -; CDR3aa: CSASGRDGYTF; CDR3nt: TGCAGTGCTTCAGGGAGGGATGGCTACACCTTC
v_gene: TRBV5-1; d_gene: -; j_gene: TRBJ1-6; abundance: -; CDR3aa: CASSLEPDYNSPLHF; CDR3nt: TGCGCCAGCAGCTTGGAACCAGATTATAATTCACCCCTCCACTTT
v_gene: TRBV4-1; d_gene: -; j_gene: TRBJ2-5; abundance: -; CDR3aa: CASSPGRRGAQETQYF; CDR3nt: TGCGCCAGCAGCCCCGGCCGGCGTGGAGCCCAAGAGACCCAGTACTTC
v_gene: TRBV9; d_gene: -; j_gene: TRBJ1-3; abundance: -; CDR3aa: CASSTRRVPGNTIYF; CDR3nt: TGTGCCAGCAGCACAAGGAGGGTCCCTGGAAACACCATATATTTT
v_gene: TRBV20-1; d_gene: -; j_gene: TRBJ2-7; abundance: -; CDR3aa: CSALTGSEQYF; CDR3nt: TGCAGTGCTTTAACAGGGAGCGAGCAGTACTTC